The T cell receptor (beta chain) under discussion was sequenced for a study of blood T cell repertoires in COVID-19. Sequencing used immunoSEQ multiplex PCR; TCRdb keeps in-frame clones, though not all of them. The sample contains roughly 81,000 clones, about four fifths of which appear only once. Sequenced sample: peripheral blood. This TCR was sampled from a woman aged 70 to 79 with acute or convalescent COVID-19.

The CDR3 is CASSQVGGGDQPQHF. CDR3 in DNA: TGTGCCAGCAGCCAGGTCGGTGGGGGCGATCAGCCCCAGCATTTT. The chain recombines TRBV14 with TRBJ1-5; D may be TRBD1 (6 bases). Looked up from germline, CDR1 is SGHDN and CDR2 is FVKESK. V was clipped by 3 bases and J by 5 bases, with 14 bases between them. The CDR3 runs to 15 residues.